The 5 T cell receptor beta chains below were found in one sample sequenced in a study of cytotoxic CD8 clonotypes in ibrutinib-treated CLL. Only in-frame clones appear in the TCRdb table, and some are missing; sequencing was by immunoSEQ multiplex PCR. The table lists about 160,000 clones, roughly 84% of them singletons, with 3% in the top ten. This specimen was PBMCs, taken at disease progression, from a patient treated with ibrutinib. The source is a human donor with chronic lymphocytic leukemia.

The chain joins TRBV2 to TRBJ1-5, with D possibly TRBD1 on 5 matching bases. Per the germline V gene, CDR1 is SNHLY and CDR2 is FYNNEI. The CDR3 is made up of 14 amino acids. V was trimmed by 4 bases and J by 4 bases, leaving 11 bases between them. The chain's CDR3 is CASSAGYRNQPQHF. The CDR3 coding sequence is TGTGCCAGCAGTGCAGGGTATCGGAATCAGCCCCAGCATTTT.

The rearrangement uses TRBV7-6 and TRBJ2-1; possibly TRBD2 for D (5 bases). The CDR3 extends over 12 amino acids. The germline CDR1 and CDR2 sequences are SGHVS and FNYEAQ. V shed 4 bases and J shed 8 bases, with 9 bases lying between them. The CDR3 DNA reads TGTGCCAGCAGCTGGCGGGCTGATGAGCAGTTCTTC. It codes for CASSWRADEQFF.

This chain uses TRBV7-2 with TRBJ2-1; TRBD2 agrees at 12 bases. V shed 1 base and J 14 bases; nucleotides not matched to a gene: 6. Germline values: CDR1 SGHTA, CDR2 FQGNSA. This CDR3 is 14 amino acids long. CDR3 in DNA: TGTGCCAGCAGCTTAGGACTAGCGGGAGTACAAAAGTTCTTC. This translates into CASSLGLAGVQKFF.

The chain joins TRBV2 to TRBJ2-3; possible D gene TRBD2, 5 bases. Germline CDR1 reads SNHLY; CDR2 reads FYNNEI. The CDR3 is made up of 14 amino acids. Trimming took 3 bases from V and 1 from J, leaving 8 bases between them. Written as DNA, the CDR3 is TGTGCCAGCAGTGAGAGGGAGCGCACAGATACGCAGTATTTT. This sequence encodes CASSERERTDTQYF.

The rearrangement uses TRBV2 and TRBJ1-2; the D gene is possibly TRBD1 (5 bases). Trimming removed 3 bases at V and 1 base at J, with 27 bases between. The CDR3 totals 20 residues. In germline, CDR1 is SNHLY, CDR2 FYNNEI. CDR3 coding DNA: TGTGCCAGCAGTGAGAGGACGTACGGGGGTCGCCGACCAAGTAACTATGGCTACACCTTC. Amino acids: CASSERTYGGRRPSNYGYTF.